This T cell receptor (beta chain) was recovered during a study of tumor-infiltrating lymphocytes in primary liver carcinoma. Study-level background: Participating patients were men and women between 30 and 69 years old. The tumors, T1-T3 N0M0 lesions, were about 4.2 to 10 cm across.

This CDR3 region has 15 residues. Per germline, CDR1 MNHNY and CDR2 SVGAGI (reference sequence). V was pared by 6 bases and J by 5 bases, with 20 bases between. Broader study findings: Bulk, unsorted sampling meant CD4+ and CD8+ repertoires went uncompared.

The source of the blood RNA was unsorted whole blood, and germline DNA was extracted as well. Patients were chronically HBV-infected and treatment-naive. This clonotype appeared a single time. What it binds is not known. Using a constant-region primer together with ProtoScript II reverse transcriptase, TCR beta cDNA was made from 450 to 600 ng of total RNA. Three-round nested multiplex PCR performed with slightly modified ARM-PCR produced the TCR beta libraries. Amplification in the first two PCR rounds was performed using TRBV1-TRBV30 forward primers and a C-beta reverse primer for around 11 cycles each. TCRdb ran MiXCR on the multiplex PCR reads and lists one entry per CDR3 protein. The repertoire has 150,000 to 200,000 distinct CDR3 sequences, over 50% of them found once; the top ten carry 72%.

The sequencing input was peripheral blood. The TCR sequence derives from a middle-aged man with primary liver carcinoma and hepatitis B virus infection. The V call is TRBV6-6, the J call TRBJ2-7; possible D gene TRBD1, 5 bases. The CDR3 DNA sequence: TGTGCCAGCAGCTCCATCTCGGCAGGGCAGAACGAGCAGTACTTC. It codes for CASSSISAGQNEQYF.